The TCR beta chain under discussion was sequenced for a study of neurological immune-mediated disorders. CD4+ or CD8+ T cells, about a million per library, were used for sorted libraries. With V trimmed by 5 bases and J by 8 bases, 3 bases remained unmatched. The CDR3 is 12 residues long. Germline V lookup: CDR1 SGHAT, CDR2 FQNNGV. Overall study findings and caveats: HTLV-1-associated myelopathy ranked highest for TCR clonal expansion and multiple sclerosis lowest, beneath healthy controls. Expanded clones shared no identical CDR3 amino acid sequences across subjects, which suggested private TCR-beta repertoires in all groups.

5'RACE generated cDNA with 10-nucleotide random UMIs. Each CDR3 protein gets one entry after TCRdb re-called the 5' RACE reads with MiXCR. The sample yields thousands of distinct CDR3 sequences, roughly a quarter seen once. This clonotype rates as medium-sized (0.01 to 0.1%). As yet, its antigen is unknown. The source is an older woman with HTLV-1-associated myelopathy (HAM/TSP). Sequencing input: CD8+ T cells from blood. The rearrangement links TRBV11-2 to TRBJ1-1; 9 bases agree with TRBD1. The CDR3, as DNA: TGTGCCAGCAGCCATACAGGGGGCGAAGCTTTCTTT. Translating it yields CASSHTGGEAFF.